This passage covers 18 T cell receptor beta chains from one sample sequenced in a study of shared clonotypes between healthy human individuals. Some clones are missing from TCRdb's copy, which holds only in-frame ones; the method was immunoSEQ multiplex PCR. Of about 1,900,000 clones in the sample, approximately 94% were seen once. CD45RO-negative, CCR7-positively selected cells formed the naive CD8 fraction, excluding terminally differentiated effector memory CD45RA+ cells. Source material: naive CD8+ T cells sorted from blood. Receptors originate from a man younger than 35 in good health.

The rearrangement links TRBV5-6 to TRBJ2-1; 7 bases align to TRBD2. The CDR3 has 15 residues. The germline gives CDR1 SGHDT, CDR2 YYEEEE. Trimming removed 2 bases from V and 4 bases from J; junction bases left unmatched: 6. CDR3 loop: CASSLWSSGYNEQFF. DNA for the CDR3: TGTGCCAGCAGCTTATGGTCTAGCGGATACAATGAGCAGTTCTTC.

This clone was found a few times. This chain uses TRBV4-1 with TRBJ2-4; 10 nucleotides align to TRBD2. The CDR3 length is 14 residues. The ends lost 3 bases at V and 9 bases at J; junction bases unmatched: 5. Germline-derived CDR1 and CDR2 are MGHRA and YSYEKL. CDR3 nucleotides: TGCGCCAGCAGCCACACTAGCGGGGAGGGCATTCAGTACTTC. It yields the protein CASSHTSGEGIQYF.

V usage is TRBV4-3 and J usage is TRBJ2-7; D call uncertain. The CDR3 sequence is 14 residues long. V was clipped by 1 base and J by 3 bases, with 10 bases between them. The germline V gene encodes CDR1 LGHNA and CDR2 YSLEER. The CDR3 region has the DNA TGCGCCAGCAGCCAAGTAACTGGAAACTACGAGCAGTACTTC. Amino acid sequence: CASSQVTGNYEQYF.

The chain has TRBV6-5 and TRBJ2-1, with unresolved D. Trimming removed 3 bases from V and 5 bases from J, with 8 bases in between. The germline gives CDR1 MNHEY, CDR2 SVGAGI. This CDR3 comprises 13 residues. The DNA for the CDR3 is TGTGCCAGCAGTTATTTACCCCACAATGAGCAGTTCTTC. Amino acid sequence: CASSYLPHNEQFF.

The V call is TRBV7-2, the J call TRBJ2-7; D remains ambiguous. Germline-derived CDR1 and CDR2 are SGHTA and FQGNSA. This CDR3 comprises 13 residues. V was pared by 4 bases and J by 0 bases, with 7 bases between. The CDR3 nucleotides are TGTGCCAGCAGCTCCGGTTCCTCCTACGAGCAGTACTTC. Protein product: CASSSGSSYEQYF.

A word on this clone: Additional DNA sequences in this sample encode the identical CDR3. The rearrangement joins TRBV7-9 to TRBJ2-7; D is unresolved. The CDR3 runs to 11 residues. V shed 1 base and J shed 6 bases, with 4 bases lying between them. CDR1 is SEHNR and CDR2 is FQNEAQ in the germline V gene (reference sequence). The CDR3: CASSLVGEQYF. CDR3 DNA: TGTGCCAGCAGCTTAGTTGGCGAGCAGTACTTC.

The rearrangement joins TRBV7-6 to TRBJ2-7; TRBD2 might be the D (6 bases). The CDR3 has 15 amino acids. Germline V gene sequence: CDR1 SGHVS, CDR2 FNYEAQ. V lost 1 base, J lost 2 bases, and 12 bases lay in between. The CDR3 spells CASSLVVAAPYEQYF. CDR3 DNA sequence: TGTGCCAGCAGCTTAGTAGTAGCGGCCCCCTACGAGCAGTACTTC.

The gene calls are TRBV7-9 and TRBJ2-5; D is unresolved. The CDR3 has 15 residues. Germline loops: CDR1 SEHNR, CDR2 FQNEAQ (reference sequence). Deletions cut 1 base from V and 4 bases from J, with 13 bases between. This CDR3 reads CASSLVGPGTETQYF. In DNA form, the CDR3 reads TGTGCCAGCAGCTTAGTTGGGCCGGGCACAGAGACCCAGTACTTC.

The chain employs TRBV5-6 and TRBJ2-7, with unresolved D. Germline CDR1 reads SGHDT; CDR2 reads YYEEEE. The CDR3 runs 13 residues. The germline V and J ends were trimmed by 7 bases and 2 bases, with 13 bases remaining between them. The CDR3 spells CASSWGITYEQYF. As DNA, the CDR3 is TGTGCCAGCTCCTGGGGTATCACCTACGAGCAGTACTTC.

The V and J genes are TRBV7-9 and TRBJ2-7; a weak D match, TRBD1 (5 bases). The V end was cut by 7 bases, the J end by 5 bases, with 18 bases between. The CDR3 extends over 14 amino acids. Germline CDR1 and CDR2: SEHNR and FQNEAQ (reference sequence). This CDR3 reads CASTPTDITDEQYF. Written as DNA, the CDR3 is TGTGCCAGCACGCCCACGGACATAACGGACGAGCAGTACTTC.

The genes are TRBV9 and TRBJ2-5, with a weak D call TRBD1 (6 bases). CDR1 is SGDLS and CDR2 is YYNGEE in the germline V gene. Trimming took off 3 bases at V and 2 bases at J, with 11 bases between the two ends. The CDR3 has 14 residues. The chain's CDR3 is CASSAGQLQETQYF. Written as DNA, the CDR3 is TGTGCCAGCAGCGCGGGACAACTGCAAGAGACCCAGTACTTC. Drawing the rest from reference TRBV9 and TRBJ2-5, the complete variable domain is DSGVTQTPKHLITATGQRVTLRCSPRSGDLSVYWYQQSLDQGLQFLIQYYNGEERAKGNILERFSAQQFPDLHSELNLSSLELGDSALYFCASSAGQLQETQYFGPGTRLLVL.

V usage is TRBV5-1 and J usage is TRBJ2-7, with TRBD1 identical over 7 bases. J was trimmed by 2 bases and V by 7 bases; bases with no gene match: 6. The germline gives CDR1 SGHRS, CDR2 YFSETQ. This CDR3 is built from 13 residues. The CDR3 bases are TGCGCCAGCCGGGACAGAGTCCCCTACGAGCAGTACTTC. Amino acid sequence: CASRDRVPYEQYF.

About this clone: In the same sample, other DNA sequences code for this CDR3. V is TRBV6-5 and J is TRBJ2-7; D possibly uses TRBD1 or TRBD2 (5 bases each). Germline values: CDR1 MNHEY, CDR2 SVGAGI. With 0 bases removed from V and 7 bases from J, the gap between germline ends came to 10 bases. CDR3 length: 13 residues. Written as DNA, the CDR3 is TGTGCCAGCAGTTACTCGCGTGGGGGAGAGCAGTACTTC. Protein product: CASSYSRGGEQYF.

The gene calls are TRBV7-9 and TRBJ1-2; no firm D call. Germline V gene data show CDR1 as SEHNR and CDR2 as FQNEAQ (reference sequence). This CDR3 has 10 amino acids. V lost 8 bases, J lost 8 bases, and 9 bases lay in between. CDR3 amino acids: CASLPRGYTF. The CDR3 region has the DNA TGTGCCAGCCTCCCACGGGGCTACACCTTC.

This clone showed up just once. This chain joins TRBV4-1 and TRBJ1-4; no reliable D call. CDR1 and CDR2 (germline): MGHRA, YSYEKL. The CDR3 sequence is 16 residues long. V was pared by 2 bases and J by 8 bases, with 18 bases between. CDR3 in amino acids: CASSQRDDRVDEKLFF. The CDR3 DNA follows: TGCGCCAGCAGCCAACGCGACGACCGCGTCGACGAAAAACTGTTTTTT.

The genes are TRBV14 and TRBJ2-7; 10 bases fit TRBD2. The length of the CDR3 is 14 residues. J gave up 3 bases and V 5 bases, and 4 bases lay outside the gene matches. Germline CDR1 and CDR2: SGHDN and FVKESK. DNA of the CDR3: TGTGCCAGCAGCTTCCCTAGCGGGAGCTACGAGCAGTACTTC. Encoded protein: CASSFPSGSYEQYF.

The rearrangement joins TRBV11-2 to TRBJ2-7, with TRBD1 matching over 10 bases. Germline V gene data show CDR1 as SGHAT and CDR2 as FQNNGV. The CDR3 is made up of 15 amino acids. Losses at the gene ends were 5 bases for V and 4 bases for J; bases not matched to a gene: 8. DNA of the CDR3: TGTGCCAGCAGCAGTACGGACAGGGGGATGTACGAGCAGTACTTC. Protein: CASSSTDRGMYEQYF.

J is TRBJ2-1 and V is TRBV7-9; a possible D gene is TRBD2 (6 bases). Germline V CDR1 and CDR2: SEHNR, FQNEAQ (reference sequence). Trimming left V 5 bases short and J 5 bases short, with 28 bases between. This CDR3 region has 19 residues. The CDR3 nucleotides are TGTGCCAGCAGCGTGTCCGGAGCAGCCGGGAGAGGTTCCGACAATGAGCAGTTCTTC. It encodes CASSVSGAAGRGSDNEQFF.